This TCR beta chain was recovered during a study of cytomegalovirus exposure and HLA in healthy donors. Points from the study as a whole: The study designated 164 TCR beta chains cytomegalovirus-associated. The dataset shows that most TCR sequences were rare, while some public TCRs occurred in many donors.

The PCR made use of 60 Vbeta and 13 Jbeta primers. Produced via immunoSEQ multiplex PCR; TCRdb's table is partial and in-frame only. Counted here are roughly 190,000 clones, around four fifths occurring once; the ten biggest clones make up roughly 2.8%. This CDR3 is built from 16 residues. Per the germline V gene, CDR1 is SGHTA and CDR2 is FQGNSA. V lost 3 bases to trimming and J lost 12 bases, with 24 bases between them. Comment on this clone: The antigen is undetermined. This sample includes further DNA sequences coding for the same CDR3.

The sequence derives from a woman aged 45 to 65 in good health and CMV-seropositive. Sequenced: PBMCs. The chain joins TRBV7-2 to TRBJ1-5; tentatively, D is TRBD1 (5 bases). This CDR3 is CASSFGGQGAMSHQHF. The CDR3 DNA reads as TGTGCCAGCAGCTTTGGCGGACAAGGGGCAATGAGTCACCAGCATTTT.